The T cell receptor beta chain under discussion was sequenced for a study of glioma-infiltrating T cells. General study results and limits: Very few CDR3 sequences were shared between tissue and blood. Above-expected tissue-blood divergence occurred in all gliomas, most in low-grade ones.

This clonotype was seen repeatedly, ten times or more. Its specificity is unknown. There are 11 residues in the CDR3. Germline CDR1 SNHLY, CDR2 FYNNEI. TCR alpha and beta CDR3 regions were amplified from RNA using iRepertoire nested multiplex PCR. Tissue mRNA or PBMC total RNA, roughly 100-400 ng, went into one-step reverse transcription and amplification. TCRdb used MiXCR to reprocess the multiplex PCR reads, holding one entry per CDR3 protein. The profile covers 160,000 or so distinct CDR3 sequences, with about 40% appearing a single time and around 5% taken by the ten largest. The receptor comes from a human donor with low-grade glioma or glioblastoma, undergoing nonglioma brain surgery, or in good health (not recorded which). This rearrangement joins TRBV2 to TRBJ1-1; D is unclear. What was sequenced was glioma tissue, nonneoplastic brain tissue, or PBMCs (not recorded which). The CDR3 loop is CVMAGNTEAFF. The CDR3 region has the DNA TGTGTCATGGCAGGGAACACTGAAGCTTTCTTT.